The T cell receptor beta chain described here comes from a study of early T cells in non-severe SARS-CoV-2 infection. Study at large: Alpha and beta chains were unpaired, from unsorted whole-blood bulk RNA.

The CDR3 runs 16 residues. Trimming stripped 5 bases from V and 5 bases from J, with 19 bases between. Attachment of unique molecular identifiers was made to individual cDNA molecules. TCRdb reprocessed the 5' RACE reads via MiXCR and lists one record per CDR3 protein. The sample lists 30,000 to 45,000 distinct CDR3 sequences; 9.9% were seen once. This clonotype came up many times. This clonotype originated in an adult who was a healthcare worker with PCR-confirmed SARS-CoV-2 infection or an uninfected control (not recorded which). The V call is TRBV12-3 or TRBV12-4, the J call TRBJ2-1, with D possibly being TRBD2 (5 bases). Sequences were obtained from whole blood. The CDR3 loop is CASSPSSLGEHNEQFF. The CDR3 DNA is TGTGCCAGCAGTCCTAGCAGCCTCGGAGAACACAATGAGCAGTTCTTC.